This passage covers 3 T cell receptor beta chains from one sample sequenced in a study of shared clonotypes between healthy human individuals. Libraries were prepared by immunoSEQ multiplex PCR; TCRdb keeps only in-frame clonotypes and omits some of them. The data show about 690,000 clones, with 90% seen just once and less than 40% held by the top ten. Sequences were obtained from memory CD8+ T cells from PBMCs. Subset in this sample: CD45RO+ cells pooled with CCR7-negative TemRA cells. These receptors all stem from a man aged 18 to 35 in good health. Some clones in this sample may be carry-over from other donors' samples.

This clone was seen a few times. The chain combines TRBV7-9 with TRBJ2-7, with a possible D match to TRBD1 (5 bases). The V gene lost 0 bases and the J gene lost 2 bases, with 8 bases spanning the gap. Germline CDR1 reads SEHNR; CDR2 reads FQNEAQ (reference sequence). The CDR3 runs to 14 residues. The DNA for the CDR3 is TGTGCCAGCAGCTTAGCACAGGCTGCCTACGAGCAGTACTTC. As protein: CASSLAQAAYEQYF.

The chain recombines TRBV7-3 with TRBJ2-6; D is perhaps TRBD1 or TRBD2 (5 bases each). This CDR3 is built from 18 residues. Trimming stripped 5 bases from V and 0 bases from J, with 17 bases between. In germline, CDR1 is SGHTA, CDR2 FQGTGA. The CDR3: CASSNWGPGLSGANVLTF. The DNA for the CDR3 is TGTGCCAGCAGCAACTGGGGACCGGGCCTCTCTGGGGCCAACGTCCTGACTTTC.

This chain joins TRBV27 and TRBJ2-1; possible D gene TRBD1, 6 bases. CDR3 length: 17 amino acids. Germline V CDR1 and CDR2: MNHEY, SMNVEV (reference sequence). The V and J ends lost 5 bases and 4 bases respectively, with 21 bases between them. CDR3 in amino acids: CASSIHPTGHLYNEQFF. In DNA form, the CDR3 reads TGTGCCAGCAGTATCCACCCAACGGGACACCTATACAATGAGCAGTTCTTC.